Listed here are 13 T cell receptor beta chains from one sample, sequenced in a study of blood T cell repertoires in COVID-19. TCRdb's table, derived via immunoSEQ multiplex PCR, lists solely in-frame clones and lacks some. The table has hundreds of thousands of clones, 70% to 90% seen once. The source material was peripheral blood. These receptors came from a woman aged 50 to 60 with COVID-19, enrolled during active disease.

J is TRBJ1-3 and V is TRBV28, with 7 bases lining up with TRBD1. With 2 bases clipped from V and 3 bases from J, the junction kept 4 bases outside the gene matches. The CDR3 length is 15 residues. CDR1 is MDHEN, CDR2 SYDVKM, per germline. The CDR3 nucleotides are TGTGCCAGCAGTTTAGGACAGGCTAATGGAAACACCATATATTTT. This translates into CASSLGQANGNTIYF.

V usage is TRBV5-1 and J usage is TRBJ1-2, with TRBD1 identical over 9 bases. CDR1 and CDR2 (germline): SGHRS, YFSETQ. V trimming: 3 bases; J trimming: 5 bases; junction bases outside the gene matches: 8. The CDR3 runs to 15 residues. CDR3 sequence: CASSSDRGGFYGYTF. The CDR3, as DNA: TGCGCCAGCAGCTCAGACAGGGGGGGATTTTATGGCTACACCTTC.

J is TRBJ1-6 and V is TRBV11-2, with 7 positions matching TRBD1. Germline CDR1 and CDR2: SGHAT and FQNNGV. The V and J ends lost 0 bases and 10 bases, in that order; junction bases with no gene match: 9. The CDR3 is 16 amino acids. The CDR3 DNA follows: TGTGCCAGCAGCTTAGACCCGACAGGGAGATTATCACCCCTCCACTTT. As protein: CASSLDPTGRLSPLHF.

The rearrangement joins TRBV3-1 (or the pseudogene TRBV3-2) to TRBJ2-5; D is perhaps TRBD2 (6 bases). The germline CDR1 and CDR2 sequences are LGHDT and YNNKEL (reference sequence). Trimming pared 0 bases from V and 5 bases from J, leaving 19 bases between. The CDR3 length is 17 residues. CDR3 residues: CASSQDPISTSAETQYF. CDR3 DNA: TGTGCCAGCAGCCAAGATCCGATATCGACTAGTGCGGAGACCCAGTACTTC.

V gene TRBV27 combines with J gene TRBJ1-6, with TRBD1 matching 7 bases. CDR1 is MNHEY, CDR2 SMNVEV, per germline (reference sequence). The CDR3 runs to 12 residues. V was pared by 4 bases and J by 10 bases, with 1 base of the junction left unmatched. CDR3: CASSSTGSPLHF. In nucleotides, the CDR3 is TGTGCCAGCAGTTCGACAGGGTCACCCCTCCACTTT.

The CDR3 reads CASSPTETREAFF. In DNA form, the CDR3 reads TGCGCCAGCAGCCCGACAGAAACCCGTGAAGCTTTCTTT. This chain joins TRBV5-1 and TRBJ1-1; a weak D match, TRBD1 (5 bases). The V end lost 4 bases, the J end lost 7 bases, and 14 bases lay between the germline ends. This CDR3 is 13 amino acids long. Looked up from germline, CDR1 is SGHRS and CDR2 is YFSETQ.

The rearrangement joins TRBV6-6 to TRBJ2-3; 16 bases match TRBD2. The CDR3 runs to 20 residues. Trimming took 5 bases from V and 2 from J; bases not matched to a gene: 13. Germline V gene data show CDR1 as MNHNY and CDR2 as SVGAGI (reference sequence). CDR3 nucleotides: TGTGCCAGCAGTCCCCGTCCGGGACTAGCGGGGGGGCGATTCACAGATACGCAGTATTTT. It specifies CASSPRPGLAGGRFTDTQYF.

The rearrangement joins TRBV12-3 or TRBV12-4 to TRBJ1-2; the match to TRBD1 covers 7 bases. This CDR3 comprises 12 residues. V lost 9 bases, J lost 8 bases, and 9 bases stayed unmatched. The CDR3 region is CASATGFVGYTF. The CDR3 DNA is TGTGCCAGTGCGACAGGGTTTGTAGGCTACACCTTC.

The J gene is TRBJ2-7, the V gene TRBV3-1 (or the pseudogene TRBV3-2); 8 bases align to TRBD2. Trimming at V came to 0 bases and at J to 5 bases, leaving 9 bases not matched to a gene. This CDR3 region has 16 residues. The germline gives CDR1 LGHDT, CDR2 YNNKEL (reference sequence). Written as DNA, the CDR3 is TGTGCCAGCAGCCAAGACTCAGCGGGGGTGATGAACGAGCAGTACTTC. It yields the protein CASSQDSAGVMNEQYF.

J is TRBJ2-2 and V is TRBV9, with D possibly TRBD1 on 7 matching bases. V lost 2 bases to trimming and J lost 4 bases, with 15 bases between them. The CDR3 runs 16 residues. Germline V gene data show CDR1 as SGDLS and CDR2 as YYNGEE. CDR3: CASSVLAGQSTGELFF. The CDR3 DNA follows: TGTGCCAGCAGCGTCCTCGCGGGACAGTCCACCGGGGAGCTGTTTTTT.

The chain combines TRBV6-5 with TRBJ2-2, with 7 nucleotides matching TRBD1. Looked up from germline, CDR1 is MNHEY and CDR2 is SVGAGI. The CDR3 length is 15 residues. With V trimmed by 7 bases and J by 1 base, 6 bases remained unmatched. The CDR3 DNA follows: TGTGCCAGCATTTCTAGGACAGGGAACACCGGGGAGCTGTTTTTT. This codes for CASISRTGNTGELFF.

V is TRBV7-9 and J is TRBJ1-4; D remains unclear. The V and J ends lost 3 bases and 0 bases respectively, with 14 bases between them. The CDR3 runs to 17 residues. Germline-derived CDR1 and CDR2 are SEHNR and FQNEAQ (reference sequence). The CDR3 here is CASSLLRETTTNEKLFF. In DNA, the CDR3 is TGTGCCAGCAGCTTGCTCCGGGAGACAACAACTAATGAAAAACTGTTTTTT.

The chain recombines TRBV11-2 with TRBJ2-3; a weak D match, TRBD2 (6 bases). CDR1 is SGHAT, CDR2 FQNNGV, per germline. V lost 0 bases, J lost 0 bases, and 13 bases lay in between. The CDR3 contains 17 residues. CDR3 coding DNA: TGTGCCAGCAGCTTAGATCCCCCAGGGAGGAGCACAGATACGCAGTATTTT. Its protein is CASSLDPPGRSTDTQYF.